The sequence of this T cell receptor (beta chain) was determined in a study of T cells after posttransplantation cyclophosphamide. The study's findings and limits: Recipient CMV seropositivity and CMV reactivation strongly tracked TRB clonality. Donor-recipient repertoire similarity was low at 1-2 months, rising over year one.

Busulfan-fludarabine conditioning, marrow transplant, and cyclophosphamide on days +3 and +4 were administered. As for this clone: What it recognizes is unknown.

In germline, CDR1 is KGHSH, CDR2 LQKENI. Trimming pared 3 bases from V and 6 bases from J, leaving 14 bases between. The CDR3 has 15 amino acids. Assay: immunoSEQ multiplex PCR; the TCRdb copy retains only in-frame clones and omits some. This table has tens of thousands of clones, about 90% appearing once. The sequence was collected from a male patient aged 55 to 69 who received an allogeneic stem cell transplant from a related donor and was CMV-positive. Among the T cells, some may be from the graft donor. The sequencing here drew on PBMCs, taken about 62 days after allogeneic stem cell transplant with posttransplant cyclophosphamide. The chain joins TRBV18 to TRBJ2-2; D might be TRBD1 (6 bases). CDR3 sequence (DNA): TGTGCCAGCTCACCTTCGTCAGGGGTATCCGGGGAGCTGTTTTTT. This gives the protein CASSPSSGVSGELFF.